The 7 T cell receptor beta chains listed next were all sequenced from one sample in a study of blood T cell repertoires in COVID-19. Here immunoSEQ multiplex PCR was the method, and the copy in TCRdb shows in-frame clones only, minus some. This table holds fewer than 400,000 clones, 85% to 90% found once. The sequencing input was PBMCs or T cells enriched from blood (not recorded which). The receptor set was obtained from a man in his thirties or forties who had recovered from COVID-19.

The chain recombines TRBV20-1 with TRBJ1-2, with 7 positions matching TRBD1. Germline trimming cut 3 bases from V and 6 bases from J; bases unmatched to any gene: 13. The length of the CDR3 is 15 residues. Germline V gives CDR1 DFQATT, CDR2 SNEGSKA (reference sequence). The CDR3 nucleotides are TGCAGTGCTAGTAAAAATCGCGGGACAGCGGATGGCTACACCTTC. Amino acid sequence: CSASKNRGTADGYTF.

The chain combines TRBV4-1 with TRBJ2-7; TRBD1 matches at 7 bases. Looked up from germline, CDR1 is MGHRA and CDR2 is YSYEKL. Trimming took 1 base from V and 4 from J; bases not matched to a gene: 7. This CDR3 has 15 amino acids. The CDR3, as DNA: TGCGCCAGCAGCCAAGGACAGGGTTCAGGGTACGAGCAGTACTTC. Amino acid sequence: CASSQGQGSGYEQYF.

CDR3 bases: TGTGCCAGCAGCTTAGTTCGGGGGGCCTACGAGCAGTACTTC. Translated, it gives CASSLVRGAYEQYF. The chain carries TRBV11-2 and TRBJ2-7; 7 bases match TRBD2. J was trimmed by 2 bases and V by 1 base; bases with no gene match: 2. This CDR3 has 14 residues. Germline loops: CDR1 SGHAT, CDR2 FQNNGV.

This chain links TRBV3-1 (or the pseudogene TRBV3-2) with TRBJ2-4; D gene unclear. The CDR3 has 14 residues. CDR1 and CDR2 from the germline V gene are LGHDT and YNNKEL (reference sequence). Trimming removed 3 bases at V and 0 bases at J, with 6 bases between. The CDR3 nucleotides read TGTGCCAGCAGCCAGTCACTAGCCAAAAACATTCAGTACTTC. Protein: CASSQSLAKNIQYF.

This CDR3 is CSVAPGQGLGHSYNEQFF. CDR3 coding DNA: TGCAGCGTTGCTCCGGGACAGGGTCTCGGGCACTCCTACAATGAGCAGTTCTTC. The gene calls are TRBV29-1 and TRBJ2-1; 9 bases map to TRBD1. J was trimmed by 0 bases and V by 4 bases; bases with no gene match: 13. The CDR3 is 18 residues long. The germline gives CDR1 SQVTM, CDR2 ANQGSEA.

The chain combines TRBV19 with TRBJ1-4; TRBD1 is a possible D gene (5 bases). This CDR3 is built from 14 residues. V lost 7 bases and J lost 4, with 13 bases in between. CDR1 LNHDA and CDR2 SQIVND come from the germline V gene (reference sequence). As DNA, the CDR3 is TGTGCCAGTACGCCCGGGGGTCATAATGAAAAACTGTTTTTT. Protein product: CASTPGGHNEKLFF.

CDR3 sequence: CASSQNLFRDLNEKLFF. CDR3 in DNA: TGCGCCAGCAGCCAAAATCTATTCCGGGACTTAAATGAAAAACTGTTTTTT. The chain carries TRBV4-1 and TRBJ1-4; TRBD1 is a possible D gene (5 bases). The V gene's germline CDR1 is MGHRA and CDR2 YSYEKL. The CDR3 is 17 residues long. V lost 2 bases, J lost 5 bases, and 18 bases lay in between.